One T cell receptor beta chain is described in this entry. Its antigen is not known. These data come from a study of T cell responses to AZD1222 COVID-19 vaccine. Whole-study results and caveats: Across the whole spike, CD4 TCRs peaked at regions 160-218 and 743-854. In a largely white British group with more females than males, clonal diversity was possibly underestimated.

The CDR3 sequence is 11 residues long. Germline CDR1 reads DFQATT; CDR2 reads SNEGSKA (reference sequence). Between the trimmed V and J ends, which lost 3 bases and 8 bases, there was a span of 8 bases. Assay: immunoSEQ multiplex PCR; the TCRdb copy retains only in-frame clones and omits some. This table has about 110,000 clones, 88% appearing once. Source: peripheral blood, taken on day 0 of AZD1222 vaccination. This receptor was taken from an adult in good health. V is TRBV20-1 and J is TRBJ1-3, with D tentatively TRBD1 (5 bases). As DNA, the CDR3 is TGCAGTGCTAGCAGGGTAGACACCATATATTTT. Its protein is CSASRVDTIYF.